A single sample is the source of the 18 T cell receptor beta chains below, sequenced in a study of blood T cell repertoires in COVID-19. Data came from immunoSEQ multiplex PCR; TCRdb stores just in-frame clones and leaves some out. The sample holds hundreds of thousands of clones, about 90% seen once. Sequenced: PBMCs or T cells enriched from blood (not recorded which). Receptors originate from a man between 50 and 59 years old who had been exposed to COVID-19.

The chain has TRBV9 and TRBJ2-7, with TRBD2 as a possible D gene (6 bases). CDR1 is SGDLS and CDR2 is YYNGEE in the germline V gene. The CDR3 sequence is 14 residues long. The V end was cut by 2 bases, the J end by 6 bases, with 15 bases between. The CDR3 nucleotides read TGTGCCAGCAGCGTGGATACTAGCTTCAGCGAGCAGTACTTC. Its translation: CASSVDTSFSEQYF.

As concerns this clone: An end of the junction does not agree with germline; a read error may underlie this. The rearrangement links TRBV7-7 to TRBJ2-2; D unresolved. Looked up from germline, CDR1 is SSHAT and CDR2 is FNYEAQ (reference sequence). This CDR3 has 13 residues. The CDR3 bases are TGTGCTAGCAGCGACCCAAGCGCCGGGGAGCTGTTTTTT. Amino acids: CASSDPSAGELFF.

The chain links TRBV29-1 to TRBJ1-1; tentative D call: TRBD1 (6 bases). Deletions cut 7 bases from V and 7 bases from J, with 22 bases between. Germline CDR1 SQVTM, CDR2 ANQGSEA. The CDR3 length is 14 residues. The CDR3 spells CSAVTDRLLNEAFF. The CDR3 coding sequence is TGCAGCGCTGTTACCGACAGGCTCCTTAATGAAGCTTTCTTT.

J is TRBJ2-3 and V is TRBV10-2, with 8 bases that match TRBD1. The trim removed 5 bases at V and 1 base at J, leaving 5 bases unmatched. Germline V CDR1 and CDR2: WSHSY, SAAADI. The CDR3 has 15 amino acids. CDR3 sequence: CASSFTTGGTDTQYF. In nucleotides, the CDR3 is TGCGCCAGCAGTTTCACGACAGGGGGCACAGATACGCAGTATTTT.

This clone was seen only once. The V gene is TRBV7-3, the J gene TRBJ1-2; D perhaps matches TRBD1 (6 bases). The germline gives CDR1 SGHTA, CDR2 FQGTGA. V lost 5 bases to trimming and J lost 4 bases, with 14 bases between them. The CDR3 spans 14 residues. In DNA, the CDR3 is TGTGCCAGCAGCACCCCAGGGGTCGGCTATGGCTACACCTTC. The encoded protein is CASSTPGVGYGYTF.

The rearrangement links TRBV10-1 to TRBJ2-1; TRBD1 matches at 8 bases. With V trimmed by 6 bases and J by 0 bases, 4 bases remained unmatched. The germline V gene has CDR1 WNHNN and CDR2 SYGVQD (reference sequence). The CDR3 loop spans 15 amino acids. CDR3 sequence reads: CASSRGPDSYNEQFF. As DNA, the CDR3 is TGCGCCAGCAGCAGGGGGCCCGACTCCTACAATGAGCAGTTCTTC.

This chain connects TRBV6-5 to TRBJ2-2; 7 bases line up with TRBD2. V lost 5 bases to trimming and J lost 5 bases; unmatched junction nucleotides: 8. This CDR3 is 15 amino acids long. Per the germline V gene, CDR1 is MNHEY and CDR2 is SVGAGI. This CDR3 is CASSLLALATGELFF. As DNA, the CDR3 is TGTGCCAGCAGTCTACTGGCACTAGCGACCGGGGAGCTGTTTTTT.

The rearrangement uses TRBV28 and TRBJ1-4; the D is unclear. Germline CDR1 MDHEN, CDR2 SYDVKM. CDR3 size: 12 residues. V was clipped by 5 bases and J by 4 bases, with 5 bases between them. The CDR3 is CASSVNNEKLFF. The CDR3 nucleotides read TGTGCCAGCAGTGTAAATAATGAAAAACTGTTTTTT. Complete variable domain (other parts from reference TRBV28 and TRBJ1-4): DVKVTQSSRYLVKRTGEKVFLECVQDMDHENMFWYRQDPGLGLRLIYFSYDVKMKEKGDIPEGYSVSREKKERFSLILESASTNQTSMYLCASSVNNEKLFFGSGTQLSVL.

The V and J genes are TRBV11-3 and TRBJ2-5; TRBD2 matches at 7 bases. This CDR3 is built from 14 residues. CDR1 and CDR2 from the germline V gene are SGHNT and YENEEA. The J segment lost 4 bases and the V segment lost 0 bases, leaving 2 bases of the junction unmatched. The CDR3 loop is CASSLDPGGETQYF. The CDR3, as DNA: TGTGCCAGCAGCTTAGATCCGGGGGGAGAGACCCAGTACTTC.

The V call is TRBV12-5, the J call TRBJ2-1; TRBD2 aligns across 9 bases. V was pared by 0 bases and J by 6 bases, with 3 bases of the junction left unmatched. Germline V gene data show CDR1 as LGHNT and CDR2 as FRNRAP. The CDR3 is made up of 15 amino acids. This CDR3 reads CASGLVGTSINEQFF. The CDR3 DNA sequence: TGTGCTAGTGGTTTGGTCGGGACTAGCATCAATGAGCAGTTCTTC.

The V call is TRBV19, the J call TRBJ2-5, with TRBD2 identical over 8 bases. Germline V gives CDR1 LNHDA, CDR2 SQIVND (reference sequence). Trimming at V came to 3 bases and at J to 5 bases, leaving 29 bases not matched to a gene. This CDR3 is built from 22 residues. The CDR3 DNA reads as TGTGCCAGTAGTATGGCCCATCGGTTAGCGGGACGATCGTTAGTACGGGCCGAGACCCAGTACTTC. It codes for CASSMAHRLAGRSLVRAETQYF.

The V and J genes are TRBV28 and TRBJ2-5, with D possibly being TRBD1 (6 bases). The V end lost 3 bases, the J end lost 5 bases, and 16 bases lay between the germline ends. CDR1 and CDR2 (germline): MDHEN, SYDVKM. The CDR3 totals 15 residues. In nucleotides, the CDR3 is TGTGCCAGCAGTTTGAAGCGGTATAGGGGGGAGACCCAGTACTTC. It specifies CASSLKRYRGETQYF.

The V and J genes are TRBV28 and TRBJ2-1; D is unresolved. Trimming shortened V by 5 bases and J by 0 bases, and 11 bases separated the two germline ends. CDR3 length: 15 amino acids. Germline-derived CDR1 and CDR2 are MDHEN and SYDVKM. As DNA, the CDR3 is TGTGCCAGCAGTAAACCCCTGAGCTCCTACAATGAGCAGTTCTTC. This codes for CASSKPLSSYNEQFF.

The rearrangement joins TRBV7-9 to TRBJ1-3; no firm D call. Trimming removed 2 bases from V and 5 bases from J, with 10 bases in between. Germline V lookup: CDR1 SEHNR, CDR2 FQNEAQ (reference sequence). The CDR3 contains 14 residues. This chain's CDR3 is CASSLMGPRNTIYF. The CDR3, as DNA: TGTGCCAGCAGCTTAATGGGCCCCAGAAACACCATATATTTT. The full variable domain, rest sourced from reference TRBV7-9 and TRBJ1-3, is DTGVSQNPRHKITKRGQNVTFRCDPISEHNRLYWYRQTLGQGPEFLTYFQNEAQLEKSRLLSDRFSAERPKGSFSTLEIQRTEQGDSAMYLCASSLMGPRNTIYFGEGSWLTVV.

The chain has TRBV7-3 and TRBJ2-1; 7 positions match TRBD1. Germline V gene data show CDR1 as SGHTA and CDR2 as FQGTGA. J lost 0 bases, V lost 5 bases, and 4 bases had no gene match. The CDR3 sequence is 15 residues long. The CDR3, as DNA: TGTGCCAGCAGCCTTGGACAGGCCTCCTACAATGAGCAGTTCTTC. Amino acids: CASSLGQASYNEQFF.

V gene TRBV15 combines with J gene TRBJ1-2; D remains ambiguous. The V end lost 0 bases, the J end lost 8 bases, and 4 bases lay between the germline ends. The CDR3 has 11 amino acids. The germline V gene has CDR1 LNHNV and CDR2 YYDKDF (reference sequence). CDR3: CATSRDRGYTF. For the CDR3, the DNA is TGTGCCACCAGCAGAGATCGGGGCTACACCTTC. Complete variable domain (other parts from reference TRBV15 and TRBJ1-2): DAMVIQNPRYQVTQFGKPVTLSCSQTLNHNVMYWYQQKSSQAPKLLFHYYDKDFNNEADTPDNFQSRRPNTSFCFLDIRSPGLGDTAMYLCATSRDRGYTFGSGTRLTVV.

The rearrangement joins TRBV2 to TRBJ1-1; D ambiguous. There are 10 residues in the CDR3. V was trimmed by 8 bases and J by 3 bases, leaving 4 bases between them. Germline V gene data show CDR1 as SNHLY and CDR2 as FYNNEI. CDR3 amino acids: CASHYTEAFF. DNA for the CDR3: TGTGCCAGCCATTACACTGAAGCTTTCTTT.

The chain carries TRBV30 and TRBJ1-2; TRBD1 matches 7 bases. The CDR3 is 14 residues long. Germline CDR1 and CDR2: GTSNPN and SVGIG (reference sequence). CDR3 nucleotides: TGTGGCCTGGACAGGCTTGGGGCGTATGATGGCTACACCTTC. Its translation: CGLDRLGAYDGYTF.